The 10 T cell receptor beta chains below come from one sample, sequenced in a study of T cells after posttransplantation cyclophosphamide. This table comes from immunoSEQ multiplex PCR, and its TCRdb copy is limited to in-frame clones, with some not included. The sample includes approximately 35,000 clones, none of them occurring once. The sample taken for sequencing was PBMCs. These receptors all come from a woman in her 30s in good health and a related stem cell transplant donor.

In its sample, this clone was seen many times. The chain uses TRBV5-4 and TRBJ2-1; D not resolved. Germline V gives CDR1 SGHNT, CDR2 YYREEE (reference sequence). This CDR3 spans 13 amino acids. The V gene lost 4 bases and the J gene lost 9 bases, with 14 bases spanning the gap. CDR3 sequence: CASSTTVEAEQFF. In DNA, the CDR3 is TGTGCCAGCAGCACGACTGTGGAAGCTGAGCAGTTCTTC.

There are a few counts of this clone. The chain links TRBV5-1 to TRBJ2-7; tentatively, D is TRBD2 (6 bases). CDR3 length equals 13 residues. Per germline, CDR1 SGHRS and CDR2 YFSETQ. The ends were cut back, 2 bases at V and 5 bases at J, with 11 bases in the middle. The CDR3 region has the DNA TGCGCCAGCAGCTTCCAGGGAGGTGACGAGCAGTACTTC. It is translated as CASSFQGGDEQYF.

At least ten counts were recorded for this clone. The J gene is TRBJ1-2, the V gene TRBV27; 9 nucleotides match TRBD1. The CDR3 totals 15 residues. CDR1 and CDR2 (germline): MNHEY, SMNVEV (reference sequence). V shed 2 bases, J shed 8 bases, and the junction held 9 bases outside the gene matches. The CDR3 nucleotides are TGTGCCAGCAGTTTACCGGGACAGGGTATATGGGGCTACACCTTC. This sequence encodes CASSLPGQGIWGYTF.

This clone was found many times. The chain joins TRBV28 to TRBJ1-2; maybe TRBD1 (6 bases). Trimming removed 8 bases from V and 8 bases from J, with 12 bases in between. The CDR3 runs to 11 residues. Germline lookup yields CDR1 MDHEN and CDR2 SYDVKM. CDR3 nucleotide sequence: TGTGCCAGCTGGGGGGGGCTCGGCTACACCTTC. Translating it yields CASWGGLGYTF.

This clone was seen repeatedly, ten times or more. The chain carries TRBV19 and TRBJ2-3; TRBD2 matches at 7 bases. The junction had 3 bases not matched to a gene; V was cut back by 2 bases and J by 1 base. Germline lookup yields CDR1 LNHDA and CDR2 SQIVND (reference sequence). This CDR3 comprises 15 residues. In DNA, the CDR3 is TGTGCCAGTAGTATACAGAGCGGGGGCACAGATACGCAGTATTTT. As protein: CASSIQSGGTDTQYF.

This clone has a count of ten or more. The gene calls are TRBV13 and TRBJ1-3, with D possibly being TRBD1 (6 bases). Trimming pared 1 base from V and 3 bases from J, leaving 7 bases between. The CDR3 is 14 amino acids. The germline gives CDR1 PRHDT, CDR2 FYEKMQ (reference sequence). CDR3: CASSLEGGGNTIYF. The CDR3 bases are TGTGCCAGCAGCTTAGAAGGGGGTGGAAACACCATATATTTT.

The chain recombines TRBV5-1 with TRBJ2-5; 12 positions match TRBD2. The CDR3 spans 14 residues. CDR1 and CDR2 from the germline V gene are SGHRS and YFSETQ. Trimming cost V 3 bases and J 3 bases; bases outside gene matches: 0. CDR3 sequence: CASSWTSGEETQYF. The CDR3 bases are TGCGCCAGCAGCTGGACTAGCGGGGAAGAGACCCAGTACTTC. Using reference TRBV5-1 and TRBJ2-5 for the parts outside the CDR3, the full variable domain is KAGVTQTPRYLIKTRGQQVTLSCSPISGHRSVSWYQQTPGQGLQFLFEYFSETQRNKGNFPGRFSGRQFSNSRSEMNVSTLELGDSALYLCASSWTSGEETQYFGPGTRLLVL.

This clone occurred many times. The chain recombines TRBV11-2 with TRBJ1-2; weak D call: TRBD1 (6 bases). Germline CDR1 SGHAT, CDR2 FQNNGV. The CDR3 loop spans 16 amino acids. The V gene lost 1 base and the J gene lost 3 bases, with 15 bases spanning the gap. Here the CDR3 DNA reads TGTGCCAGCAGCTTAGTCACGGGGGGCGGGGACTATGGCTACACCTTC. This sequence encodes CASSLVTGGGDYGYTF. Full variable domain (outside the CDR3, taken from reference TRBV11-2 and TRBJ1-2): EAGVAQSPRYKIIEKRQSVAFWCNPISGHATLYWYQQILGQGPKLLIQFQNNGVVDDSQLPKDRFSAERLKGVDSTLKIQPAKLEDSAVYLCASSLVTGGGDYGYTFGSGTRLTVV.

This clone showed up just a few times. The genes are TRBV5-1 and TRBJ2-3; 11 bases align to TRBD2. CDR3 size: 16 residues. Unmatched junction bases numbered 6, after V lost 4 bases and J lost 2 bases. Germline V gene sequence: CDR1 SGHRS, CDR2 YFSETQ. The CDR3 DNA reads as TGCGCCAGCAGCACGGGACTAGCGGAATTCACAGATACGCAGTATTTT. The encoded protein is CASSTGLAEFTDTQYF.

There are a few counts of this clone. J is TRBJ2-5 and V is TRBV4-1; 9 nucleotides match TRBD2. Per germline, CDR1 MGHRA and CDR2 YSYEKL. The CDR3 is 15 amino acids. Trimming cost V 2 bases and J 5 bases; bases outside gene matches: 6. The DNA for the CDR3 is TGCGCCAGCAGCCAATTGGGACTAGCAGGCGAGACCCAGTACTTC. Protein: CASSQLGLAGETQYF.